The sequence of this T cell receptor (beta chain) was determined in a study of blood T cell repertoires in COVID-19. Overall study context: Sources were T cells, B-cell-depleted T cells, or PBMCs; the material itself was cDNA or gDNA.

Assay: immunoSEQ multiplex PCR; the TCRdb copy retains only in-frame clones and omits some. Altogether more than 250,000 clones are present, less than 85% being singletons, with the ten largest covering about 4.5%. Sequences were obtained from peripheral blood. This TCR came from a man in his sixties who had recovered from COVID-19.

The chain's CDR3 is CASSMRGDRRNEKLFF. CDR3 DNA: TGTGCCAGTAGTATGAGGGGGGACAGGAGAAATGAAAAACTGTTTTTT. The chain uses TRBV19 and TRBJ1-4; 8 bases align to TRBD1. The germline V gene has CDR1 LNHDA and CDR2 SQIVND (reference sequence). The CDR3 covers 16 residues. V trimming: 3 bases; J trimming: 5 bases; junction bases outside the gene matches: 8. The full variable domain, its missing parts supplied by reference TRBV19 and TRBJ1-4, is DGGITQSPKYLFRKEGQNVTLSCEQNLNHDAMYWYRQDPGQGLRLIYYSQIVNDFQKGDIAEGYSVSREKKESFPLTVTSAQKNPTAFYLCASSMRGDRRNEKLFFGSGTQLSVL.